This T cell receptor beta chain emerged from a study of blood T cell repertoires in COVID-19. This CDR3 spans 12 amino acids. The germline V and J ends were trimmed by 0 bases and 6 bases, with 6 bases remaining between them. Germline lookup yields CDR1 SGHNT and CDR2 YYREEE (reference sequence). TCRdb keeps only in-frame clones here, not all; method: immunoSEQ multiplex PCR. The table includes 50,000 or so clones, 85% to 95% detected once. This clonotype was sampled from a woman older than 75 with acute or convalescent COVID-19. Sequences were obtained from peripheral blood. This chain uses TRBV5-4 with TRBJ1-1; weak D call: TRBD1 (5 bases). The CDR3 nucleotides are TGTGCCAGCAGCTTGGAGACAGCTGAAGCTTTCTTT. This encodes CASSLETAEAFF. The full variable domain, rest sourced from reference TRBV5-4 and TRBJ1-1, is ETGVTQSPTHLIKTRGQQVTLRCSSQSGHNTVSWYQQALGQGPQFIFQYYREEENGRGNFPPRFSGLQFPNYSSELNVNALELDDSALYLCASSLETAEAFFGQGTRLTVV.